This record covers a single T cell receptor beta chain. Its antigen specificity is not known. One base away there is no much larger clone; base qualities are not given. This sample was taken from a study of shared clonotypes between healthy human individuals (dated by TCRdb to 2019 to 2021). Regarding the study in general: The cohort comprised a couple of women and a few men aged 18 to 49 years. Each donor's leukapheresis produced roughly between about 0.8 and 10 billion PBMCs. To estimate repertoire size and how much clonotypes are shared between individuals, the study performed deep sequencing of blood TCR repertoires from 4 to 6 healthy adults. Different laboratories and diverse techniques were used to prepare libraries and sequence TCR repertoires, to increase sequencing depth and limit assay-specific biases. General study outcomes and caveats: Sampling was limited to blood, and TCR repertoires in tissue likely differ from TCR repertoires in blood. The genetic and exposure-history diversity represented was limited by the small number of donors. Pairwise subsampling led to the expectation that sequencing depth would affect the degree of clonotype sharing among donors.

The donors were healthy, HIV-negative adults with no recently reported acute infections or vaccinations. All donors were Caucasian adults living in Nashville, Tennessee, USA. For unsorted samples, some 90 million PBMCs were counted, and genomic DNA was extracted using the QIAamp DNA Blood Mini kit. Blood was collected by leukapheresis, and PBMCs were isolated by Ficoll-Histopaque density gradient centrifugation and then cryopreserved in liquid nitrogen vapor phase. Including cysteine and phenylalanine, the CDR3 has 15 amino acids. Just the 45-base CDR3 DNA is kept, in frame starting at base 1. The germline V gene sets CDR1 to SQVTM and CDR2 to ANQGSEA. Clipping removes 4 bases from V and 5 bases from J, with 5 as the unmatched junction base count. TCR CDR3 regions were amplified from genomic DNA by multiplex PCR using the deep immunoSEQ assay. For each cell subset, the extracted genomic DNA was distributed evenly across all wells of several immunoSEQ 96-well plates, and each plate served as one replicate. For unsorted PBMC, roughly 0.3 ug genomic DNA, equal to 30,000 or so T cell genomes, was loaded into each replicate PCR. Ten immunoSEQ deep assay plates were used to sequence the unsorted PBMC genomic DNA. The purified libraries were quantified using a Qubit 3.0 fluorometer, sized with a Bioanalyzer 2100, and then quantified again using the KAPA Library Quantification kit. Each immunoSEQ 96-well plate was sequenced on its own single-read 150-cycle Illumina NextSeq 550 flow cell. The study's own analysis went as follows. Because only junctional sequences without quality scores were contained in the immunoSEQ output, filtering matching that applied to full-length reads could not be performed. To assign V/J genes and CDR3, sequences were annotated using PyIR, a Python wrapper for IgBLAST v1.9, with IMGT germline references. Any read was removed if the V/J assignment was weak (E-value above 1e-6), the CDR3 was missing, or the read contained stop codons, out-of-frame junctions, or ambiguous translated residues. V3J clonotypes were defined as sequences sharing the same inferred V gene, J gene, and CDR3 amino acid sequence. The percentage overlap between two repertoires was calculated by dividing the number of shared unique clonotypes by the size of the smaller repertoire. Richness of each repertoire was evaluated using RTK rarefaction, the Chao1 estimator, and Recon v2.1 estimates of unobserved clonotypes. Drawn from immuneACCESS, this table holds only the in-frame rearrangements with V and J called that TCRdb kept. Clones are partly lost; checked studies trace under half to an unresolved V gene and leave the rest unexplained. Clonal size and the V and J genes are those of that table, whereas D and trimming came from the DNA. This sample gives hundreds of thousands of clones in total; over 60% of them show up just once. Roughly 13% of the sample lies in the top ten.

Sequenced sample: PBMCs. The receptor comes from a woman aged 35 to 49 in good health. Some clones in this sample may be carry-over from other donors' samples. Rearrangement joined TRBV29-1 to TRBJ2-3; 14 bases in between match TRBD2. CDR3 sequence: CSVGGLAGVVDTQYF. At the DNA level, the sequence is TGCAGCGTTGGGGGACTAGCGGGAGTGGTAGATACGCAGTATTTT.